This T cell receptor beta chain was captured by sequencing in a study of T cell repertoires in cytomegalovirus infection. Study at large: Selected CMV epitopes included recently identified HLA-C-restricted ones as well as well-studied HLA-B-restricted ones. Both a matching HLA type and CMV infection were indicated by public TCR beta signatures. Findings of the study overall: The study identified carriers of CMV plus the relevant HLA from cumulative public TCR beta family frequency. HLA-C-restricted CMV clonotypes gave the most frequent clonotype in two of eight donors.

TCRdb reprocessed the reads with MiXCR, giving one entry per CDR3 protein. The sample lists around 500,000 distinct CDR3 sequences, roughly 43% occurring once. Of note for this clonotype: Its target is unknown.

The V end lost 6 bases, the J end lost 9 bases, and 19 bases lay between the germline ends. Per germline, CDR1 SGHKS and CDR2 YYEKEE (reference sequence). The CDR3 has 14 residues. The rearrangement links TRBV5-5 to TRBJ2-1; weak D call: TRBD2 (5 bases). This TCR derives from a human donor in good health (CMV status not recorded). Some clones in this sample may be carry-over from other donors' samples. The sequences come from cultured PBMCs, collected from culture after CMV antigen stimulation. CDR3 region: CASITDPNRGEQFF. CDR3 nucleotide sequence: TGTGCCAGCATCACAGACCCAAATCGGGGTGAGCAGTTCTTC.